These 29 T cell receptor beta chains were sequenced from one sample in a study of OX40 agonist ivuxolimab in advanced cancers. Clones were read by immunoSEQ multiplex PCR, and TCRdb kept only the in-frame ones, dropping some. The sample has around 31,000 clones; about 87% are singletons. Sequences were derived from CD4+ or CD8+ T cells sorted from blood, sampled in a trial of the OX40 agonist ivuxolimab. The source of these receptors is an adult with an advanced solid tumor such as melanoma, head and neck, liver or kidney cancer.

The chain joins TRBV19 to TRBJ1-1; perhaps TRBD1 as D (5 bases). Trimming left V 5 bases short and J 4 bases short, with 11 bases between. The CDR3 loop spans 13 amino acids. Per germline, CDR1 LNHDA and CDR2 SQIVND (reference sequence). CDR3 amino acids: CASSPGALTEAFF. The CDR3 region has the DNA TGTGCCAGTAGTCCTGGGGCTCTCACTGAAGCTTTCTTT.

CDR3 bases: TGTGCCAGCAGCTTGAATGGGGGAGGGTTCGGAGAGGGCAATCAGCCCCAGCATTTT. Encoded protein: CASSLNGGGFGEGNQPQHF. The genes are TRBV5-5 and TRBJ1-5; weak D call: TRBD1 (5 bases). The CDR3 consists of 19 residues. From germline, CDR1 is SGHKS and CDR2 YYEKEE (reference sequence). Deletions cut 1 base from V and 2 bases from J, with 22 bases between. The full variable domain, with the rest looked up from reference TRBV5-5 and TRBJ1-5, is DAGVTQSPTHLIKTRGQQVTLRCSPISGHKSVSWYQQVLGQGPQFIFQYYEKEERGRGNFPDRFSARQFPNYSSELNVNALLLGDSALYLCASSLNGGGFGEGNQPQHFGDGTRLSIL.

J is TRBJ1-5 and V is TRBV2; 10 bases fit TRBD1. CDR3 length: 16 amino acids. The germline V gene encodes CDR1 SNHLY and CDR2 FYNNEI. The V gene end was trimmed by 6 bases and the J gene end by 8 bases; junction bases not matched to a gene: 13. In nucleotides, the CDR3 is TGTGCCAGCAGCCCCCCACCCGGGACAGGGGAAAAGCCCCAGCATTTT. Protein: CASSPPPGTGEKPQHF.

V and J are TRBV27 and TRBJ1-2; D may be TRBD1 (6 bases). From germline, CDR1 is MNHEY and CDR2 SMNVEV (reference sequence). The CDR3 covers 15 residues. The germline V and J ends were trimmed by 3 bases and 4 bases, with 15 bases remaining between them. The CDR3 sequence is CASSLTQQGFYGYTF. The CDR3 region has the DNA TGTGCCAGCAGTTTGACCCAACAGGGATTCTATGGCTACACCTTC.

The chain joins TRBV6-4 to TRBJ2-6; no definite D call. The length of the CDR3 is 14 residues. Trimming shortened V by 2 bases and J by 0 bases, and 2 bases separated the two germline ends. Germline CDR1 is MRHNA and CDR2 is SNTAGT. CDR3 in amino acids: CASSDTSGANVLTF. CDR3 DNA sequence: TGTGCCAGCAGTGACACCTCTGGGGCCAACGTCCTGACTTTC.

The chain joins TRBV28 to TRBJ2-7; 11 nucleotides line up with TRBD1. J gave up 3 bases and V 11 bases, and 6 bases lay outside the gene matches. The CDR3 has 13 residues. Germline CDR1 MDHEN, CDR2 SYDVKM. The CDR3 protein is CASAGTGGYEQYF. The CDR3, as DNA: TGTGCCTCCGCCGGGACAGGGGGCTACGAGCAGTACTTC.

The V gene is TRBV6-5, the J gene TRBJ2-7; D possibly corresponds to TRBD2 (5 bases). Germline V lookup: CDR1 MNHEY, CDR2 SVGAGI. Trimming stripped 5 bases from V and 5 bases from J, with 10 bases between. The CDR3 has 12 amino acids. CDR3 loop: CASSPGVHEQYF. CDR3 DNA sequence: TGTGCCAGCAGTCCCGGGGTCCACGAGCAGTACTTC.

This chain uses TRBV9 with TRBJ2-7; D may correspond to TRBD1 or TRBD2 (6 bases each). Germline assignment: CDR1 SGDLS and CDR2 YYNGEE. Trimming pared 0 bases from V and 2 bases from J, leaving 18 bases between. This CDR3 is built from 17 residues. Here the CDR3 DNA reads TGTGCCAGCAGCGTAGGGGGTAGGGGGGTCCTCGCCTACGAGCAGTACTTC. Protein product: CASSVGGRGVLAYEQYF.

The CDR3 nucleotides are TGTGCCAGCAGCTTACTAGCGGGAGAAGGCGAGCAGTACTTC. Amino acids: CASSLLAGEGEQYF. The rearrangement links TRBV13 to TRBJ2-7; the match to TRBD2 covers 10 bases. CDR3 size: 14 residues. Germline V gives CDR1 PRHDT, CDR2 FYEKMQ (reference sequence). J was trimmed by 6 bases and V by 2 bases; bases with no gene match: 4.

The chain is built from TRBV7-3 and TRBJ1-1; D is perhaps TRBD1 (5 bases). This CDR3 spans 13 amino acids. Trimming shortened V by 4 bases and J by 4 bases, and 10 bases separated the two germline ends. Germline values: CDR1 SGHTA, CDR2 FQGTGA. CDR3 sequence: CASSSSGGTEAFF. The CDR3 DNA sequence: TGTGCCAGCAGCTCATCTGGGGGCACTGAAGCTTTCTTT.

The chain has TRBV21-1 and TRBJ2-1; the table's D call of TRBD2 was not tested on the DNA. TRBV21-1 has pseudogene status. The CDR3 loop spans 15 amino acids. The CDR3 sequence is CASSKGAGGRNEQFF. The CDR3 nucleotides are TGTGCCAGCAGCAAAGGCGCGGGAGGGCGGAATGAGCAGTTCTTC.

The chain has TRBV11-1 and TRBJ2-1, with D hard to call. The V gene's germline CDR1 is SGHAT and CDR2 FQDESV (reference sequence). The CDR3 extends over 14 amino acids. Trimming took off 1 base at V and 7 bases at J, with 11 bases between the two ends. The CDR3 coding sequence is TGTGCCAGCAGCTTAGTAGGGAATAGGAATGAGCAGTTCTTC. Its protein product is CASSLVGNRNEQFF.

The J gene is TRBJ1-1, the V gene TRBV5-1; unclear D gene. This CDR3 comprises 14 residues. Per the germline V gene, CDR1 is SGHRS and CDR2 is YFSETQ. V lost 2 bases, J lost 4 bases, and 12 bases lay in between. In DNA, the CDR3 is TGCGCCAGCAGCTTACCCCAACTGAGCACTGAAGCTTTCTTT. This codes for CASSLPQLSTEAFF.

The J gene is TRBJ2-1, the V gene TRBV29-1, with TRBD2 as a possible D gene (5 bases). The CDR3 is made up of 12 amino acids. Germline V gene data show CDR1 as SQVTM and CDR2 as ANQGSEA. Trimming removed 0 bases from V and 7 bases from J, with 7 bases in between. DNA for the CDR3: TGCAGCGTTGAAGATCGAGGGAATGAGCAGTTCTTC. Translation gives CSVEDRGNEQFF.

This clone has a handful of counts. The chain joins TRBV28 to TRBJ2-3, with 10 bases fitting TRBD1. The CDR3 is 18 residues long. Germline CDR1 MDHEN, CDR2 SYDVKM. V shed 1 base and J 2 bases; nucleotides not matched to a gene: 9. DNA for the CDR3: TGTGCCAGCAGTTTATACGCGCTGGGGACAGGGGACACAGATACGCAGTATTTT. Translating gives CASSLYALGTGDTDTQYF.

V usage is TRBV5-6 and J usage is TRBJ1-4, with D maybe TRBD1 (5 bases). The CDR3 totals 12 residues. Trimming removed 4 bases from V and 12 bases from J, with 13 bases in between. Germline V gene sequence: CDR1 SGHDT, CDR2 YYEEEE. The CDR3 coding sequence is TGTGCCAGCAGCCCCGGGACGGGTGAACTGTTTTTT. Amino acids: CASSPGTGELFF.

V is TRBV27 and J is TRBJ2-5, with TRBD2 identical over 14 bases. This CDR3 region has 17 residues. V gave up 2 bases and J gave up 5 bases; unmatched junction bases: 7. From germline, CDR1 is MNHEY and CDR2 SMNVEV (reference sequence). The CDR3 DNA reads TGTGCCAGCAGTTTAAGTCGACTAGCGGGAGGGGGTGAGACCCAGTACTTC. Translating gives CASSLSRLAGGGETQYF.

Concerning this clone: Compared with germline, one end of the junction differs, possibly owing to a read error. CDR3 amino acids: CASSVTGTTNHGYTF. The CDR3 DNA follows: TGTGCCAGCAGCGTCACAGGGACAACTAACCATGGCTACACCTTC. This chain uses TRBV9 with TRBJ1-2, with TRBD1 as a possible D gene (6 bases). The CDR3 extends over 15 amino acids. Germline assignment: CDR1 SGDLS and CDR2 YYNGEE.

V is TRBV7-6 and J is TRBJ2-5, with D possibly TRBD2 on 5 matching bases. The CDR3 has 13 residues. V lost 5 bases and J 4 bases, leaving 11 bases between the germline ends. Per the germline V gene, CDR1 is SGHVS and CDR2 is FNYEAQ. The CDR3 bases are TGTGCCAGCAGCCACGGACGGGGAGAGACCCAGTACTTC. It codes for CASSHGRGETQYF.

The V call is TRBV11-3, the J call TRBJ2-2, with TRBD1 matching over 9 bases. Germline V CDR1 and CDR2: SGHNT, YENEEA. The CDR3 consists of 16 residues. V lost 4 bases, J lost 3 bases, and 6 bases stayed unmatched. The DNA for the CDR3 is TGTGCCAGCAGCTATGGGACAGGGTTCCACACCGGGGAGCTGTTTTTT. It translates to CASSYGTGFHTGELFF.

The V and J genes are TRBV9 and TRBJ2-1; 9 positions agree with TRBD2. V lost 4 bases and J lost 9; bases outside the gene matches: 17. CDR1 is SGDLS and CDR2 is YYNGEE in the germline V gene. The CDR3 has 17 residues. CDR3 sequence reads: CASSTSSGRRGWGEQFF. The CDR3 DNA is TGTGCCAGCAGCACTTCAAGCGGGAGGAGGGGCTGGGGTGAGCAGTTCTTC.

The rearrangement links TRBV28 to TRBJ1-4, with a weak D call TRBD1 (6 bases). V was shortened by 1 base and J by 7 bases, with 13 bases between the two germline ends. The CDR3 extends over 15 amino acids. Germline V lookup: CDR1 MDHEN, CDR2 SYDVKM. This chain's CDR3 is CASSLLGEGGEKLFF. The CDR3 region has the DNA TGTGCCAGCAGTTTATTGGGGGAAGGGGGTGAAAAACTGTTTTTT.

This rearrangement joins TRBV10-3 to TRBJ1-3; TRBD1 might be the D (6 bases). The CDR3 has 13 residues. Per germline, CDR1 ENHRY and CDR2 SYGVKD. Trimming took 9 bases from V and 4 from J, leaving 13 bases between them. CDR3 region: CAILRGGGNTIYF. CDR3 bases: TGTGCCATTCTCAGGGGCGGAGGAAACACCATATATTTT.

The chain is built from TRBV28 and TRBJ1-1, with 8 bases that match TRBD1. The trim removed 5 bases at V and 4 bases at J, leaving 12 bases unmatched. From germline, CDR1 is MDHEN and CDR2 SYDVKM. This CDR3 is built from 16 residues. CDR3 DNA sequence: TGTGCCAGCAGTCCGAGGACAGGGAGTATCGGCACTGAAGCTTTCTTT. It yields the protein CASSPRTGSIGTEAFF.

V gene TRBV14 combines with J gene TRBJ2-7; D might be TRBD1 (5 bases). Germline V gene sequence: CDR1 SGHDN, CDR2 FVKESK. The CDR3 loop spans 13 amino acids. Trimming pared 0 bases from V and 6 bases from J, leaving 9 bases between. In nucleotides, the CDR3 is TGTGCCAGCAGCCAAGAAAGGGGTGGCGAGCAGTACTTC. This gives the protein CASSQERGGEQYF.

Regarding this clone: The limits of the CDR3 on the DNA are not certain, so only TCRdb's listed CDR3 is given. V usage is TRBV19 and J usage is TRBJ1-2; the table's D call, TRBD1, has no DNA check behind it. CDR1 is LNHDA and CDR2 is SQIVND in the germline V gene (reference sequence). Counting both end residues, the CDR3 totals 15 amino acids. The CDR3 reads CASSTQGTDFRGYTF.

V usage is TRBV7-8 and J usage is TRBJ1-6; D unresolved. The CDR3 has 14 amino acids. Looked up from germline, CDR1 is SGHVS and CDR2 is FQNEAQ. Trimming cost V 7 bases and J 7 bases, with 14 bases left between them. The CDR3 is CASTAGGSNSPLHF. The CDR3 coding sequence is TGTGCCAGCACCGCAGGAGGGTCGAATTCACCCCTCCACTTT. Drawing the rest from reference TRBV7-8 and TRBJ1-6, the complete variable domain is GAGVSQSPRYKVAKRGQDVALRCDPISGHVSLFWYQQALGQGPEFLTYFQNEAQLDKSGLPSDRFFAERPEGSVSTLKIQRTQQEDSAVYLCASTAGGSNSPLHFGNGTRLTVT.

This sequence joins TRBV6-5 and TRBJ2-7; 10 nucleotides line up with TRBD1. V lost 2 bases to trimming and J lost 3 bases; unmatched junction nucleotides: 4. The CDR3 is made up of 15 amino acids. Germline V lookup: CDR1 MNHEY, CDR2 SVGAGI. CDR3 sequence: CASSYGQGVVYEQYF. In DNA form, the CDR3 reads TGTGCCAGCAGTTACGGACAGGGGGTGGTCTACGAGCAGTACTTC.

The gene calls are TRBV9 and TRBJ2-7; 14 nucleotides line up with TRBD2. V dropped 3 bases and J dropped 5; count of bases not matched to a gene: 1. CDR1 and CDR2 (germline): SGDLS, YYNGEE. This CDR3 contains 14 residues. The chain's CDR3 is CASSEGLAGDEQYF. The CDR3 nucleotides are TGTGCCAGCAGCGAGGGACTAGCGGGAGACGAGCAGTACTTC.